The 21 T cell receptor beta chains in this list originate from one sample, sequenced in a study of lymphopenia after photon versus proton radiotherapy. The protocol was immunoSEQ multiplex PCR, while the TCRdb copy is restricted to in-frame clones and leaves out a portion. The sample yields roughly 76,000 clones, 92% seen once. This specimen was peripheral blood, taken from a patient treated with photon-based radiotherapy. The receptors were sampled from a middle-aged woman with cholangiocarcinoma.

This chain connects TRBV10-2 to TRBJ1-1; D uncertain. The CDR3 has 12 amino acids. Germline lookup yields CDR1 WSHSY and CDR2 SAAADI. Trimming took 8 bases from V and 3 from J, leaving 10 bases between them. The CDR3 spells CASQLADTEAFF. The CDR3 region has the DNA TGCGCCAGCCAGTTAGCGGACACTGAAGCTTTCTTT.

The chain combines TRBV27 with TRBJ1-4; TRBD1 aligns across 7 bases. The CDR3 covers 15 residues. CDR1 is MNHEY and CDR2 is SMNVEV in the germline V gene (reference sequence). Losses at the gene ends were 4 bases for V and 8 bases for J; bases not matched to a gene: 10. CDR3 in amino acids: CASSSSRGQGEKLFF. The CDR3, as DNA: TGTGCCAGCAGTTCCTCGAGGGGGCAGGGGGAAAAACTGTTTTTT.

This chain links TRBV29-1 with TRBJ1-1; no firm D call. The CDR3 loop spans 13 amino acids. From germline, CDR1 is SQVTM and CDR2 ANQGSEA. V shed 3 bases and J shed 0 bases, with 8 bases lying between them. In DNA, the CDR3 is TGCAGCGTTGACCGGGGATTGAACACTGAAGCTTTCTTT. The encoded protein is CSVDRGLNTEAFF.

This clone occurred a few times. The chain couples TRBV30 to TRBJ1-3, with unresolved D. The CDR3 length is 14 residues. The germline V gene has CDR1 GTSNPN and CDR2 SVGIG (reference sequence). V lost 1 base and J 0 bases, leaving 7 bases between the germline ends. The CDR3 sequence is CAWSGGTSGNTIYF. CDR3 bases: TGTGCCTGGAGTGGCGGTACCTCTGGAAACACCATATATTTT.

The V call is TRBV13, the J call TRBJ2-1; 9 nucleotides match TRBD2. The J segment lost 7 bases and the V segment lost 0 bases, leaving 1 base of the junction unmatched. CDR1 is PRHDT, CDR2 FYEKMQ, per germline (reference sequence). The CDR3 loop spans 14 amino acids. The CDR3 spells CASSLGSGRNEQFF. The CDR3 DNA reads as TGTGCCAGCAGCTTAGGGAGCGGGAGGAATGAGCAGTTCTTC. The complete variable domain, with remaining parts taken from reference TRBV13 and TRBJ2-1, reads AAGVIQSPRHLIKEKRETATLKCYPIPRHDTVYWYQQGPGQDPQFLISFYEKMQSDKGSIPDRFSAQQFSDYHSELNMSSLELGDSALYFCASSLGSGRNEQFFGPGTRLTVL.

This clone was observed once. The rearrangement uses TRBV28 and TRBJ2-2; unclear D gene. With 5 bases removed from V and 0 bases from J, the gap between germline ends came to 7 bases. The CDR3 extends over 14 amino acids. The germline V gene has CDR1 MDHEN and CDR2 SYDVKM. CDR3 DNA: TGTGCCAGCAGTACCGTTCCGAACACCGGGGAGCTGTTTTTT. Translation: CASSTVPNTGELFF. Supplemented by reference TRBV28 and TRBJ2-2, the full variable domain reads DVKVTQSSRYLVKRTGEKVFLECVQDMDHENMFWYRQDPGLGLRLIYFSYDVKMKEKGDIPEGYSVSREKKERFSLILESASTNQTSMYLCASSTVPNTGELFFGEGSRLTVL.

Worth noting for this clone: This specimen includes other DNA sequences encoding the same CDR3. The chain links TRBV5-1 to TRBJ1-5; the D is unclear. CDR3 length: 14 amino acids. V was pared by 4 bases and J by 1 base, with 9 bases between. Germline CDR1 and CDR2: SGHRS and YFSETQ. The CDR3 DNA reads TGCGCCAGCAGCCCCGGAGGGAGCAATCAGCCCCAGCATTTT. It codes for CASSPGGSNQPQHF.

CDR3 in amino acids: CASSEALAPGADEQYF. CDR3 in DNA: TGCGCCAGCAGTGAAGCCCTGGCCCCGGGGGCGGACGAGCAGTACTTC. This chain connects TRBV10-1 to TRBJ2-7, with D tentatively TRBD1 or TRBD2 (6 bases each). Trimming took 3 bases from V and 5 from J, leaving 20 bases between them. CDR1 and CDR2 (germline): WNHNN, SYGVQD (reference sequence). The CDR3 length is 16 residues.

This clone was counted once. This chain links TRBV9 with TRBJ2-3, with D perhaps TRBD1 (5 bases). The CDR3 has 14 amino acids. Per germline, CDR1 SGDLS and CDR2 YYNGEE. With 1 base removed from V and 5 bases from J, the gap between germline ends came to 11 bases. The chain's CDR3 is CASSVYGRGDTQYF. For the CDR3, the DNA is TGTGCCAGCAGCGTATACGGAAGGGGAGATACGCAGTATTTT.

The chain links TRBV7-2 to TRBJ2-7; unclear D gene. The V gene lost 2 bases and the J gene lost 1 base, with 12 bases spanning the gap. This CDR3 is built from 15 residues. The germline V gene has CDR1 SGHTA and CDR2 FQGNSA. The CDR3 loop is CASSLYPGPSYEQYF. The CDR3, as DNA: TGTGCCAGCAGCTTATACCCCGGCCCGTCCTACGAGCAGTACTTC.

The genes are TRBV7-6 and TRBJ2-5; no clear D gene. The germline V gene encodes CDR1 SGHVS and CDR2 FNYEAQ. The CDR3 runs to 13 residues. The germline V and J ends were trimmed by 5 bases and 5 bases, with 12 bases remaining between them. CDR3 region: CASSRRPGETQYF. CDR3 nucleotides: TGTGCCAGCAGCCGAAGACCTGGTGAGACCCAGTACTTC.

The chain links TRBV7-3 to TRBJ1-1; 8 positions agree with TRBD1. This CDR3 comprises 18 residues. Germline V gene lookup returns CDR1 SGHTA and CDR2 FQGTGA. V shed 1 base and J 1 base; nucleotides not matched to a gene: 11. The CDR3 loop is CASSLNSWTGRENTEAFF. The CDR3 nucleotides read TGTGCCAGCAGCTTAAACTCTTGGACAGGGAGGGAGAACACTGAAGCTTTCTTT.

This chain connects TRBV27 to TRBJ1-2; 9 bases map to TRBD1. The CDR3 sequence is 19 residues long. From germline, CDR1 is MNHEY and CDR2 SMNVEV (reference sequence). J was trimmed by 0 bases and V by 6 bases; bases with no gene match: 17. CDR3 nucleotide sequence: TGTGCCAGCAGCCCTGCTCCTTGGACAGGGGCTCTATCTAACTATGGCTACACCTTC. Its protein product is CASSPAPWTGALSNYGYTF.

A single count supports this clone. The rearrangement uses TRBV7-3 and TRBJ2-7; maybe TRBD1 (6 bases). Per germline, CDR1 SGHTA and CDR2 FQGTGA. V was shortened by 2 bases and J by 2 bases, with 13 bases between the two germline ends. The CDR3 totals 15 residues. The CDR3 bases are TGTGCCAGCAGCTTAGTAGCAGGGGTCCCCTACGAGCAGTACTTC. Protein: CASSLVAGVPYEQYF.

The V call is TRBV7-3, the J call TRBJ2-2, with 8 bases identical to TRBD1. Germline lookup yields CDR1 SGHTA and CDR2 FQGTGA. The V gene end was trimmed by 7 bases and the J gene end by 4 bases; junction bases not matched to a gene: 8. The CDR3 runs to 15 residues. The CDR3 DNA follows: TGTGCCAGCAAAGTATCGGGACAGGTCACCGGGGAGCTGTTTTTT. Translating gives CASKVSGQVTGELFF. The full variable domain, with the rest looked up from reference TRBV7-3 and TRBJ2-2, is GAGVSQTPSNKVTEKGKYVELRCDPISGHTALYWYRQSLGQGPEFLIYFQGTGAADDSGLPNDRFFAVRPEGSVSTLKIQRTERGDSAVYLCASKVSGQVTGELFFGEGSRLTVL.

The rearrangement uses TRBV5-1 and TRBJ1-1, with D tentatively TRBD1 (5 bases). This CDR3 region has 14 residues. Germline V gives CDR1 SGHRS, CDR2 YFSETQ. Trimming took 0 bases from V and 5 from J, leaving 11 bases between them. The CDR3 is CASSLVAGSTEAFF. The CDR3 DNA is TGCGCCAGCAGCTTGGTTGCAGGGAGTACTGAAGCTTTCTTT. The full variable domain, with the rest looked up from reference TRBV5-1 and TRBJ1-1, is KAGVTQTPRYLIKTRGQQVTLSCSPISGHRSVSWYQQTPGQGLQFLFEYFSETQRNKGNFPGRFSGRQFSNSRSEMNVSTLELGDSALYLCASSLVAGSTEAFFGQGTRLTVV.

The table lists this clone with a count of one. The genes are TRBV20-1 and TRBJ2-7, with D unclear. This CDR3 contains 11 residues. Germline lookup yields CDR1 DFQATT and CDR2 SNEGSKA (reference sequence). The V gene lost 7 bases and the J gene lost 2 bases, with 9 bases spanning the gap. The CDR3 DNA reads TGCAGTGTGGGGAAAGCCTACGAGCAGTACTTC. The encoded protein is CSVGKAYEQYF.

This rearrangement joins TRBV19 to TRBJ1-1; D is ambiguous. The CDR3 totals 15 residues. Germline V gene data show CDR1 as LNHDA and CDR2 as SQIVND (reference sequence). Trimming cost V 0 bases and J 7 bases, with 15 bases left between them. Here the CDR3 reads CASSIDPRSSGEAFF. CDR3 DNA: TGTGCCAGTAGTATAGATCCCCGCTCCTCGGGTGAAGCTTTCTTT.

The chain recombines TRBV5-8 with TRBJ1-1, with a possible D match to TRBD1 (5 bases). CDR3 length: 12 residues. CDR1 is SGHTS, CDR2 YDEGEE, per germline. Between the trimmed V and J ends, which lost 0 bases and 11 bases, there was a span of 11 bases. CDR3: CASSLGKGTAFF. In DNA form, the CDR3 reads TGTGCCAGCAGCTTGGGTAAGGGGACCGCTTTCTTT. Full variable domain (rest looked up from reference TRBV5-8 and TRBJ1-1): EAGVTQSPTHLIKTRGQQATLRCSPISGHTSVYWYQQALGLGLQFLLWYDEGEERNRGNFPPRFSGRQFPNYSSELNVNALELEDSALYLCASSLGKGTAFFGQGTRLTVV.

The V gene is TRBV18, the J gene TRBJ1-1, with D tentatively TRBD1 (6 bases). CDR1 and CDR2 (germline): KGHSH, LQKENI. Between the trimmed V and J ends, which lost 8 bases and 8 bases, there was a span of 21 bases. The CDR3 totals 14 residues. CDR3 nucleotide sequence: TGTGCCAGCGCCGCATACCTCGGGGGGACAGAAGCTTTCTTT. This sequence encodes CASAAYLGGTEAFF.

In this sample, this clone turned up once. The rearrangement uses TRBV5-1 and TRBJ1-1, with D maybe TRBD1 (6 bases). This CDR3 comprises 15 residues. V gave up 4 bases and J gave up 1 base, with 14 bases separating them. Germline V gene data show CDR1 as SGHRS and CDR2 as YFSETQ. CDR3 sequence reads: CASSGRQEPNTEAFF. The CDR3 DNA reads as TGCGCCAGCAGCGGCCGACAGGAACCGAACACTGAAGCTTTCTTT.